The source of this TCR beta chain is a study of technical replicates of blood from a handful of donors. Germline V gene sequence: CDR1 SGHVS, CDR2 FNYEAQ. This CDR3 is 15 amino acids long. V lost 4 bases to trimming and J lost 4 bases, with 16 bases between them. Profiled with immunoSEQ multiplex PCR; TCRdb holds only in-frame clones, not every one. The sample holds about 49,000 clones, roughly 90% seen once. The TCR originated in a human donor in good health. Some clones in this sample may be carry-over from other donors' samples. J is TRBJ2-5 and V is TRBV7-6; TRBD2 is a possible D gene (5 bases). The source material was PBMCs. Here the CDR3 DNA reads TGTGCCAGCAGCTCTGGCCCGAGGGCGGGAGAGACCCAGTACTTC. Amino acids: CASSSGPRAGETQYF.